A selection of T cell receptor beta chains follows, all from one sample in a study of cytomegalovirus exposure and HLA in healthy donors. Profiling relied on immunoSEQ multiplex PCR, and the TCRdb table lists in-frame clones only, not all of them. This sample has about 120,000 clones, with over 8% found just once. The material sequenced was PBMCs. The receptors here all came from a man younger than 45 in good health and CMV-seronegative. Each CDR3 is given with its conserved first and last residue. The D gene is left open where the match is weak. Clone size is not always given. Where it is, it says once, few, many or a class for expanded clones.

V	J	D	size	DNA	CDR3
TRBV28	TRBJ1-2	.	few	TGTGCCAGCAGTTCCCTCCCCCCTTATGGCTACACCTTC	CASSSLPPYGYTF
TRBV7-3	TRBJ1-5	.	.	TGTGCCAGCAGCCCGCCTCCTCCCGGGAATCAGCCCCAGCATTTT	CASSPPPPGNQPQHF
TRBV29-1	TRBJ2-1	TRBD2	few	TGCAGCGTTGGGACTAGCGGGAGCCGTATGAACAATGAGCAGTTCTTC	CSVGTSGSRMNNEQFF
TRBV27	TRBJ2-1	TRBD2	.	TGTGCCAGCAGTTCACTAGCGGGGGGGCCCCATGAGCAGTTCTTC	CASSSLAGGPHEQFF
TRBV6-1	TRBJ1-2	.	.	TGTGCCAGCAGTGGCGCTTGGGGCAGGGAGGACTATGGCTACACCTTC	CASSGAWGREDYGYTF
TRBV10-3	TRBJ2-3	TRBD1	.	TGTGCCATCAACCCCGGGACAGGGGGCGACACAGATACGCAGTATTTT	CAINPGTGGDTDTQYF
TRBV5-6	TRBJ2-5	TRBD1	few	TGTGCCAGCAGCTCCACGACAGGGGTATTCCTTCAAGAGACCCAGTACTTC	CASSSTTGVFLQETQYF
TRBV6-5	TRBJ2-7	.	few	TGTGCCAGCAGTTCCGACACCGCCCTCCGTTCGTACGAGCAGTACTTC	CASSSDTALRSYEQYF
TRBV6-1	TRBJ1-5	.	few	TGTGCCAGCGGGGGGGCAGGGTGGCGTCAGCCCCAGCATTTT	CASGGAGWRQPQHF
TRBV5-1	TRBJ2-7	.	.	TGCGCCAGCAGCCTCAGGGGTCCCTACGAGCAGTACTTC	CASSLRGPYEQYF
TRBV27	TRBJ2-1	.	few	TGTGCCAGCAGTTTTGCGGGGTCCTACAATGAGCAGTTCTTC	CASSFAGSYNEQFF
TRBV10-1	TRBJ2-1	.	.	TGCGCCAGCAGTGACAGCGGTGCAAGGAATGAGCAGTTCTTC	CASSDSGARNEQFF
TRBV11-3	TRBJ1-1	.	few	TGTGCCAGCAGCTTAGTTCCAGGAACTTACACTGAAGCTTTCTTT	CASSLVPGTYTEAFF
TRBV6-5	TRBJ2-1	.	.	TGTGCCAGCAGTTACGGGGGGACCGACTCCTACAATGAGCAGTTCTTC	CASSYGGTDSYNEQFF
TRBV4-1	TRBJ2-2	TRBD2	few	TGCGCCAGCAGCCCCCGACTAGCGGGGGGTCTAAACACCGGGGAGCTGTTTTTT	CASSPRLAGGLNTGELFF
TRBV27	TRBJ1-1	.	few	TGTGCCAGCAGTTTACTAAATGGTGAAGCTTTCTTT	CASSLLNGEAFF
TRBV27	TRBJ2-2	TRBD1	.	TGTGCCAGCACCCCCCTATGGGACAGGGGCCTGGGCACCGGGGAGCTGTTTTTT	CASTPLWDRGLGTGELFF
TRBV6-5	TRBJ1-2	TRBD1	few	TGTGCCAGCAGCACACCGGGACAGGGAATGGATGGCTACACCTTC	CASSTPGQGMDGYTF
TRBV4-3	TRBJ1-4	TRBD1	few	TGCGCCAGCAGCCAAGATCAGGGGGCAGCTAATGAAAAACTGTTTTTT	CASSQDQGAANEKLFF
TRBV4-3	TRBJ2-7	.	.	TGCGCCAGCAGCCAAGATCTTCTAGTACTCGAGCAGTACTTC	CASSQDLLVLEQYF
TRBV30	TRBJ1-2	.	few	TGTGCCTGCAGGGGATACTATGGCTACACCTTC	CACRGYYGYTF
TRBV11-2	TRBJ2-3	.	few	TGTGCCAGCAGCTTAGATGCAGGGGCCACAGATACGCAGTATTTT	CASSLDAGATDTQYF
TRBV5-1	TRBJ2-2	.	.	TGCGCCAGCAGCTTGGCGGGTAACACCGGGGAGCTGTTTTTT	CASSLAGNTGELFF
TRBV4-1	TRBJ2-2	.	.	TGCGCCAGCAGCCTGAACGGAGCGGCCCGGACCGGGGAGCTGTTTTTT	CASSLNGAARTGELFF
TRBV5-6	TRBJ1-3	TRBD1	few	TGTGCCAGCAGCTTGTGGACAGGACGCTCTGGAAACACCATATATTTT	CASSLWTGRSGNTIYF
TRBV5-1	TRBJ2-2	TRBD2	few	TGCGCCAGCAGGCGGACTAGCGGGAGGGTGAACACCGGGGAGCTGTTTTTT	CASRRTSGRVNTGELFF
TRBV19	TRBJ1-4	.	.	TGTGCCAGTAGTATAGCGTGGAGGAGCAATGAAAAACTGTTTTTT	CASSIAWRSNEKLFF
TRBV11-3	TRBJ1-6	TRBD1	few	TGTGCCAGCAGCTCCGGGACAGGGGATAATTCACCCCTCCACTTT	CASSSGTGDNSPLHF
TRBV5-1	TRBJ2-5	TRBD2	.	TGCGCCAGCAGCTTAAGAACTAGCGGGAGGGGAGAGACCCAGTACTTC	CASSLRTSGRGETQYF
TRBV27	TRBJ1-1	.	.	TGTGCCAGCAGTTTAGCAGGGCCTCACACTGAAGCTTTCTTT	CASSLAGPHTEAFF
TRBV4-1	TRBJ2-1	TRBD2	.	TGCGCCAGCAGCCAGCTAGCGGGGGACTACAATGAGCAGTTCTTC	CASSQLAGDYNEQFF
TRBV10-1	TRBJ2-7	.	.	TGCGCCAGCAGTTTGGGAAGGCAGGGAGGCTACGAGCAGTACTTC	CASSLGRQGGYEQYF
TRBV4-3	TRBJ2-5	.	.	TGCGCCAGCAGCCAAGATAACCGGGGAGGACCTTGGGAGACCCAGTACTTC	CASSQDNRGGPWETQYF
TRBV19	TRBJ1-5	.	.	TGTGCCAGTAGTATTTTAGGTGGCGGGGATCAGCCCCAGCATTTT	CASSILGGGDQPQHF
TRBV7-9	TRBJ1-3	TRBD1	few	TGTGCCAGCAGCTTGACAGGGTCTGGAAACACCATATATTTT	CASSLTGSGNTIYF
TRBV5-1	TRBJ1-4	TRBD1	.	TGCGCCAGCAGCACATCGGGACAGGGCAATGAAAAACTGTTTTTT	CASSTSGQGNEKLFF
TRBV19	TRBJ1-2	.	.	TGTGCCAGTAGTATTGGGGGGGAGGTATTCAACTATGGCTACACCTTC	CASSIGGEVFNYGYTF
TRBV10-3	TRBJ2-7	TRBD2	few	TGTGCCATCAGTGGGGGAGGGGAGCAGTACTTC	CAISGGGEQYF
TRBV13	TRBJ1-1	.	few	TGTGCCAGCAGCGCCCAGAGGTACACTGAAGCTTTCTTT	CASSAQRYTEAFF
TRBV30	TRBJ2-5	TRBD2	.	TGTGCCTGGAATAGCGGGGCCCAAGAGACCCAGTACTTC	CAWNSGAQETQYF
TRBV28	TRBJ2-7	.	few	TGTGCCAGCAGTTTGGACAGCCACCCCCCCTACGAGCAGTACTTC	CASSLDSHPPYEQYF
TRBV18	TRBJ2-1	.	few	TGTGCCAGCTCAGGGGCGGGAAGCAACTACAATGAGCAGTTCTTC	CASSGAGSNYNEQFF
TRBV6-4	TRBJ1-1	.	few	TGTGCCAGCAGGACCATTCGGAAAACCGACATGAACACTGAAGCTTTCTTT	CASRTIRKTDMNTEAFF
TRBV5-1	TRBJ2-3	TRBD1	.	TGCGCCAGCAGCTTGGGGACAGGCCTTGGAGCAGATACGCAGTATTTT	CASSLGTGLGADTQYF
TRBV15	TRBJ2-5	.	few	TGTGCCACCAGCAGAGAGGGGGGACAAGAGACCCAGTACTTC	CATSREGGQETQYF
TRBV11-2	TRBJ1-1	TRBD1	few	TGTGCCAGCAGCTTAGACGGGCAGGGGGCGAACACTGAAGCTTTCTTT	CASSLDGQGANTEAFF
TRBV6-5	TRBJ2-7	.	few	TGTGCCAGCAGAACCTCCGGGCAGGGATCCTACGAGCAGTACTTC	CASRTSGQGSYEQYF
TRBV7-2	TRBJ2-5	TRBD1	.	TGTGCCAGCAGCTCGGGACAGGGACCTCAAGAGACCCAGTACTTC	CASSSGQGPQETQYF
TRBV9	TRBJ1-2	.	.	TGTGCCAGCAGCGTAGGTCTGGGTGACTCAACCTATGGCTACACCTTC	CASSVGLGDSTYGYTF
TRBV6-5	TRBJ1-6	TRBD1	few	TGTGCCAGCAGTCAGGACAGGGGAAATTCACCCCTCCACTTT	CASSQDRGNSPLHF
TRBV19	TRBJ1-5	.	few	TGTGCCAGTAGTATAGAGGGGCCAGGACCGTATCAGCCCCAGCATTTT	CASSIEGPGPYQPQHF
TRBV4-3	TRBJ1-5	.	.	TGCGCCAGCAGCCTTTCTAGGGGGGGTCAGCCCCAGCATTTT	CASSLSRGGQPQHF
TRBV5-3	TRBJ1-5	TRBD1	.	TGTGCCAGAAGCCCGGGACAGGGTGGGGATAGCAATCAGCCCCAGCATTTT	CARSPGQGGDSNQPQHF
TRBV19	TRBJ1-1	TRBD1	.	TGTGCCAGTAGTATCGCCGACAGGGGAGGCACTGAAGCTTTCTTT	CASSIADRGGTEAFF
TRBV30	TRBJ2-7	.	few	TGTGCCTGGAGTCCGGACAGAAACTACGAGCAGTACTTC	CAWSPDRNYEQYF
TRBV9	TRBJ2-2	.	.	TGTGCCAGCAGCCCTAGCTTGAGGGTCGGGGAGCTGTTTTTT	CASSPSLRVGELFF